This TCR beta chain came from a study of OX40 agonist ivuxolimab in advanced cancers. The table came from immunoSEQ multiplex PCR; TCRdb's copy has only in-frame clones and leaves some out. The sample contains under 85,000 clones, about 87% of which appear only once. CDR3 length: 14 amino acids. The J segment lost 10 bases and the V segment lost 5 bases, leaving 8 bases of the junction unmatched. Germline V gene lookup returns CDR1 MNHNS and CDR2 SASEGT. Sequenced material: CD4+ or CD8+ T cells sorted from blood, taken in a trial of the OX40 agonist ivuxolimab. The receptor was isolated from an adult with an advanced solid tumor such as melanoma, head and neck, liver or kidney cancer. The chain couples TRBV6-1 to TRBJ1-6, with 7 nucleotides matching TRBD1. CDR3 coding DNA: TGTGCCAGCAGTACTACAGGGGTAGGGTCACCCCTCCACTTT. This sequence encodes CASSTTGVGSPLHF.